These 19 T cell receptor beta chains came from one sample sequenced in a study of T cells in Graves' hyperthyroidism and ophthalmopathy. Researchers amplified the TCR beta CDR3 regions from RNA transcripts. Primed by the HTBI set, a first-round RT-PCR was run on the TCR CDR3. MiXCR, run by TCRdb on the multiplex PCR reads, gives a single entry per CDR3 protein. The data contain fewer than 400,000 distinct CDR3 sequences, 16% of them singletons. The sequenced sample consisted of blood. These receptors all stem from a man between 25 and 39 years old with Graves' hyperthyroidism.

This clonotype was detected ten times or more. V and J are TRBV13 and TRBJ2-3; no reliable D call. The CDR3 is made up of 13 amino acids. The germline gives CDR1 PRHDT, CDR2 FYEKMQ (reference sequence). Trimming left V 5 bases short and J 4 bases short, with 10 bases between. In DNA form, the CDR3 reads TGTGCCAGCAGCCCTAGGGTGGCAGATACGCAGTATTTT. It codes for CASSPRVADTQYF.

The V and J genes are TRBV11-2 and TRBJ2-7; TRBD1 aligns across 7 bases. From germline, CDR1 is SGHAT and CDR2 FQNNGV. The CDR3 totals 13 residues. After removal of 7 bases from V and 6 bases from J, the junction contained 9 bases not matched to a gene. For the CDR3, the DNA is TGTGCCAGCACGAAGACACGGGACAGCGAGCAGTACTTC. Its translation is CASTKTRDSEQYF.

In DNA, the CDR3 is TGTGCCAGTAGTATAGATCCCCGGACAGGGGTCAATGAGCAGTTCTTC. This codes for CASSIDPRTGVNEQFF. The J gene is TRBJ2-1, the V gene TRBV19; 9 nucleotides line up with TRBD1. The germline gives CDR1 LNHDA, CDR2 SQIVND (reference sequence). The CDR3 is made up of 16 amino acids. V dropped 0 bases and J dropped 6; count of bases not matched to a gene: 6.

The chain uses TRBV6-1 and TRBJ2-5; TRBD2 matches 8 bases. CDR1 and CDR2 (germline): MNHNS, SASEGT. This CDR3 has 13 amino acids. J lost 3 bases, V lost 5 bases, and 2 bases had no gene match. Written as DNA, the CDR3 is TGTGCCAGCAGTAATAGCGGGAAAGAGACCCAGTACTTC. Encoded protein: CASSNSGKETQYF.

This clonotype was recorded at least ten times. The chain has TRBV11-2 and TRBJ1-1, with TRBD1 as a possible D gene (5 bases). CDR3 length: 12 amino acids. From germline, CDR1 is SGHAT and CDR2 FQNNGV. Deletions cut 1 base from V and 8 bases from J, with 8 bases between. The CDR3 reads CASSLGTPEAFF. The CDR3, as DNA: TGTGCCAGCAGCTTAGGGACACCCGAAGCTTTCTTT.

This clonotype was counted ten times or more. CDR3 in amino acids: CASSSQDRALQETQYF. The CDR3 bases are TGTGCCAGCAGTTCCCAGGACAGGGCCCTCCAAGAGACCCAGTACTTC. This chain joins TRBV12-3 or TRBV12-4 and TRBJ2-5; 8 bases line up with TRBD1. V was clipped by 4 bases and J by 1 base; unmatched bases: 8. The CDR3 sequence is 16 residues long.

This chain uses TRBV29-1 with TRBJ2-1; TRBD1 agrees at 7 bases. The CDR3 extends over 14 amino acids. Germline V gene lookup returns CDR1 SQVTM and CDR2 ANQGSEA. After removal of 6 bases from V and 5 bases from J, the junction contained 10 bases not matched to a gene. The CDR3 reads CSVRDSRADNEQFF. DNA for the CDR3: TGCAGCGTCCGGGACAGCCGGGCGGACAATGAGCAGTTCTTC.

This clonotype was counted at least ten times. This rearrangement joins TRBV2 to TRBJ2-3; 7 bases fit TRBD2. CDR1 and CDR2 from the germline V gene are SNHLY and FYNNEI. CDR3 length: 13 amino acids. V shed 5 bases, J shed 10 bases, and the junction held 9 bases outside the gene matches. The CDR3 sequence is CASSPRGESAQYF. For the CDR3, the DNA is TGTGCCAGCAGTCCCCGGGGGGAGTCAGCGCAGTATTTT.

At least ten counts were recorded for this clonotype. The chain is built from TRBV27 and TRBJ2-3; 7 bases line up with TRBD1. The CDR3 is 13 amino acids. The V gene's germline CDR1 is MNHEY and CDR2 SMNVEV (reference sequence). J was trimmed by 9 bases and V by 5 bases; bases with no gene match: 8. The CDR3 coding sequence is TGTGCCAGCAGTGGGACAGTCAAGGGCACGCAGTATTTT. Translating it yields CASSGTVKGTQYF.

V and J are TRBV15 and TRBJ2-3; 7 bases are shared with TRBD1. The V gene's germline CDR1 is LNHNV and CDR2 YYDKDF (reference sequence). Trimming removed 3 bases from V and 6 bases from J; junction bases left unmatched: 3. The CDR3 consists of 13 residues. The DNA of the CDR3 is TGTGCCACCAGCAGGCCCAGGGGGGATACGCAGTATTTT. As protein: CATSRPRGDTQYF.

This clonotype was picked up many times. CDR3 in DNA: TGCAGTGCTAGTGGGTCTAGCGGTTACAATGAGCAGTTCTTC. This translates into CSASGSSGYNEQFF. This chain joins TRBV20-1 and TRBJ2-1; 7 nucleotides agree with TRBD2. The V segment lost 3 bases and the J segment 4 bases; nucleotides outside the gene matches: 6. From germline, CDR1 is DFQATT and CDR2 SNEGSKA (reference sequence). The CDR3 covers 14 residues.

The table lists this clonotype with many counts. The chain recombines TRBV12-3 or TRBV12-4 with TRBJ2-2; the match to TRBD1 covers 8 bases. CDR3 length: 17 amino acids. V dropped 6 bases and J dropped 0; count of bases not matched to a gene: 9. DNA of the CDR3: TGTGCCAGCAGGACCACAGGGGGTCCCGCGAACACCGGGGAGCTGTTTTTT. This codes for CASRTTGGPANTGELFF.

This clonotype was counted a few times. The genes are TRBV13 and TRBJ1-3; TRBD1 matches 7 bases. Germline V gene lookup returns CDR1 PRHDT and CDR2 FYEKMQ (reference sequence). J gave up 5 bases and V 4 bases, and 5 bases lay outside the gene matches. CDR3 length: 14 amino acids. Here the CDR3 reads CASSYRQGRNTIYF. The CDR3 DNA reads TGTGCCAGCAGCTACAGACAGGGACGAAACACCATATATTTT.

This clonotype was picked up many times. The rearrangement links TRBV27 to TRBJ1-1; 8 bases match TRBD1. The CDR3 length is 14 residues. CDR1 is MNHEY and CDR2 is SMNVEV in the germline V gene (reference sequence). Germline trimming cut 3 bases from V and 4 bases from J; bases unmatched to any gene: 4. The CDR3 DNA reads as TGTGCCAGCAGTTTCCATGGACAGGGCACTGAAGCTTTCTTT. It codes for CASSFHGQGTEAFF.

The table lists this clonotype with many counts. This chain uses TRBV2 with TRBJ1-1; D gene uncertain. The CDR3 has 14 residues. Germline V gene data show CDR1 as SNHLY and CDR2 as FYNNEI. V lost 4 bases and J lost 1, with 10 bases in between. The CDR3 loop is CASSGAIGNTEAFF. The CDR3 DNA follows: TGTGCCAGCAGTGGAGCAATTGGGAACACTGAAGCTTTCTTT. Based on the CDR3 plus reference TRBV2 and TRBJ1-1, the full variable domain is EPEVTQTPSHQVTQMGQEVILRCVPISNHLYFYWYRQILGQKVEFLVSFYNNEISEKSEIFDDQFSVERPDGSNFTLKIRSTKLEDSAMYFCASSGAIGNTEAFFGQGTRLTVV.

This clonotype was observed many times. The CDR3 protein is CASSLGGLAGVNEQFF. CDR3 bases: TGCGCCAGCAGCTTGGGGGGACTAGCGGGAGTCAATGAGCAGTTCTTC. V and J are TRBV5-1 and TRBJ2-1, with 14 bases fitting TRBD2. Germline V CDR1 and CDR2: SGHRS, YFSETQ. V dropped 0 bases and J dropped 6; count of bases not matched to a gene: 2. The CDR3 runs to 16 residues.

The chain has TRBV7-9 and TRBJ2-5, with TRBD1 as a possible D gene (5 bases). CDR1 SEHNR and CDR2 FQNEAQ come from the germline V gene (reference sequence). The V gene lost 3 bases and the J gene lost 5 bases, with 16 bases spanning the gap. This CDR3 comprises 15 residues. The CDR3 DNA reads TGTGCCAGCAGCTTCGGGCAGGGCGAGTGGGAGACCCAGTACTTC. Translating gives CASSFGQGEWETQYF.

The chain uses TRBV7-9 and TRBJ2-1, with D possibly called TRBD1 or TRBD2 (5 bases each). V was cut by 0 bases and J by 8 bases, with 11 bases left in between. Looked up from germline, CDR1 is SEHNR and CDR2 is FQNEAQ (reference sequence). This CDR3 region has 14 residues. The CDR3 region is CASSLASGRDEQFF. CDR3 coding DNA: TGTGCCAGCAGCTTAGCATCGGGGCGGGATGAGCAGTTCTTC.

This clonotype came up many times. This chain links TRBV3-1 with TRBJ2-1; TRBD2 aligns across 7 bases. The J segment lost 8 bases and the V segment lost 0 bases, leaving 4 bases of the junction unmatched. CDR3 length: 14 amino acids. The germline CDR1 and CDR2 sequences are LGHDT and YNNKEL (reference sequence). The CDR3 spells CASSQDWGGDEQFF. CDR3 in DNA: TGTGCCAGCAGCCAAGATTGGGGAGGGGATGAGCAGTTCTTC.